The entry below gives a single T cell receptor beta chain sequence along with its context. The entry originates in a study of regulatory T cells in long-lasting Graves disease. Construction of TCR beta libraries relied on iRepertoire HTBI primers and on Arm-PCR targeting CDR3 regions. TCRdb analysed the multiplex PCR reads with MiXCR anew, one entry per CDR3 protein. The sample yields nearly 350,000 distinct CDR3 sequences, 15% to 20% seen once. Documented time point: persistent/refractory GD, antithyroid drugs over 5 years with positive TRAb. PBMC RNA was the source of the TCR library. Sequencing was performed on peripheral blood mononuclear cells (PBMCs), taken when the disease was refractory, from a patient treated with antithyroid drugs. The clonotype comes from a female donor with Graves disease.

The CDR3 spells CASSPRTRDQPQHF. The CDR3 nucleotides read TGTGCCAGCAGCCCCCGGACAAGGGATCAGCCCCAGCATTTT. The J gene is TRBJ1-5, the V gene TRBV9; TRBD1 is a possible D gene (5 bases). From germline, CDR1 is SGDLS and CDR2 YYNGEE. CDR3 length: 14 residues. V gave up 4 bases and J gave up 5 bases, with 13 bases separating them.